This T cell receptor beta chain was sequenced in a study of blood T cell repertoires in COVID-19. Study in general: From the United States, Italy and Spain came samples of acute and convalescent COVID-19. Sources were T cells, B-cell-depleted T cells, or PBMCs; the material itself was cDNA or gDNA.

The data were produced by immunoSEQ multiplex PCR, yet TCRdb's version contains in-frame clones alone and is incomplete. The data contain fewer than 250,000 clones, about 82% of them singletons. Unmatched junction bases numbered 5, after V lost 0 bases and J lost 5 bases. Germline V lookup: CDR1 SEHNR, CDR2 FQNEAQ (reference sequence). This CDR3 has 16 amino acids. The chain recombines TRBV7-9 with TRBJ2-4; 9 bases line up with TRBD1. This clonotype originated in a woman aged 55-69 years with active or convalescent COVID-19. The sample consisted of peripheral blood. In DNA form, the CDR3 reads TGTGCCAGCAGCTTAGCGTCGGGACAGGGTCAAAACATTCAGTACTTC. As protein: CASSLASGQGQNIQYF.